This T cell receptor (beta chain) was sequenced in a study of PD-1 blockade in classical Hodgkin lymphoma. The V end lost 1 base, the J end lost 6 bases, and 12 bases lay between the germline ends. The CDR3 spans 14 residues. Per the germline V gene, CDR1 is SGHDN and CDR2 is FVKESK. The protocol was immunoSEQ multiplex PCR, while the TCRdb copy is restricted to in-frame clones and leaves out a portion. The repertoire includes some 93,000 clones, 83% of them detected once, and about 17% sits in the top ten. Sample time point: cycle 4 day 1 (C4D1), after less than 7 weeks of nivolumab. Every patient was affected by relapse after autologous stem cell transplantation, while exposure to brentuximab vedotin was not uniform. As for this clone: Its antigen is still unknown.

Whole-study findings and limits: Diminished baseline TCR diversity has been reported in newly diagnosed patients relative to healthy donors.

Source: peripheral blood mononuclear cells (PBMCs), taken before the fourth cycle of nivolumab. This chain uses TRBV14 with TRBJ1-1; D unclear. This TCR was recovered from a human donor with classical Hodgkin lymphoma. The CDR3 spells CASSQALGGAEAFF. The DNA of the CDR3 is TGTGCCAGCAGCCAAGCTTTGGGAGGTGCTGAAGCTTTCTTT.